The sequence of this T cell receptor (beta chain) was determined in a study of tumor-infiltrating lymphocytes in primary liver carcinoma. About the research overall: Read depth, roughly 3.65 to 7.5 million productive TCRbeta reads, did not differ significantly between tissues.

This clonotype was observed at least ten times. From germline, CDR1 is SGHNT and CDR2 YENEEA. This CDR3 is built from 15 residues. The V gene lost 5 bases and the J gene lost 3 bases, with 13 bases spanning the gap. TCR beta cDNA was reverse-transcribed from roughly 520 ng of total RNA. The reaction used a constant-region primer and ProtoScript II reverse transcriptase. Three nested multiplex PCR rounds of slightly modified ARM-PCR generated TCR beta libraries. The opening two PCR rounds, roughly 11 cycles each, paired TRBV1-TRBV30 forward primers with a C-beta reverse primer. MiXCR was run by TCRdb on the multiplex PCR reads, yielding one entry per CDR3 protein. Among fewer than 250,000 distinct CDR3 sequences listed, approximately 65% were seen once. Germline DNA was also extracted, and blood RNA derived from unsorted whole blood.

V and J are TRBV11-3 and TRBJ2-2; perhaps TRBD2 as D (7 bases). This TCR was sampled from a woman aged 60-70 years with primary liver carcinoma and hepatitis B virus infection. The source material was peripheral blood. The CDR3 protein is CASSTRGGDTGELFF. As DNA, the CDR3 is TGTGCCAGCAGCACAAGGGGGGGAGACACCGGGGAGCTGTTTTTT.